This passage covers 30 T cell receptor beta chains from one sample sequenced in a study of T cells in localized non-small cell lung cancer. Libraries were prepared by immunoSEQ multiplex PCR; TCRdb keeps only in-frame clonotypes and omits some of them. This table has about 40,000 clones, about 88% appearing once. The sequencing used peripheral blood, collected before any cancer treatment. These receptors all come from a man aged 18-49 years with stage I lung adenocarcinoma.

This chain links TRBV5-5 with TRBJ2-2; TRBD2 agrees at 7 bases. The length of the CDR3 is 16 residues. Unmatched junction bases numbered 10, after V lost 6 bases and J lost 2 bases. CDR1 is SGHKS, CDR2 YYEKEE, per germline (reference sequence). The CDR3 spells CASTTQGGANTGELFF. CDR3 nucleotides: TGTGCCAGCACCACCCAGGGAGGGGCAAACACCGGGGAGCTGTTTTTT.

V and J are TRBV7-2 and TRBJ1-2; tentative D call: TRBD1 (6 bases). Trimming took off 1 base at V and 3 bases at J, with 12 bases between the two ends. This CDR3 contains 15 residues. Germline-derived CDR1 and CDR2 are SGHTA and FQGNSA. The CDR3 nucleotides read TGTGCCAGCAGCTTAGTCGGGGGCGGTGACTATGGCTACACCTTC. It codes for CASSLVGGGDYGYTF.

The J gene is TRBJ2-5, the V gene TRBV29-1; 12 bases align to TRBD2. J gave up 5 bases and V 4 bases, and 8 bases lay outside the gene matches. In germline, CDR1 is SQVTM, CDR2 ANQGSEA. The CDR3 covers 15 residues. CDR3: CSVGLAGAAGETQYF. DNA of the CDR3: TGCAGCGTTGGACTAGCGGGGGCGGCTGGGGAGACCCAGTACTTC.

The gene calls are TRBV10-3 and TRBJ1-2; no reliable D call. V was trimmed by 0 bases and J by 4 bases, leaving 12 bases between them. The CDR3 extends over 15 amino acids. In germline, CDR1 is ENHRY, CDR2 SYGVKD. In nucleotides, the CDR3 is TGTGCCATCAGTGAGTCGAACGGAGCCGTCTATGGCTACACCTTC. Translation gives CAISESNGAVYGYTF.

This chain joins TRBV29-1 and TRBJ2-3; 8 bases line up with TRBD1. J was trimmed by 0 bases and V by 8 bases; bases with no gene match: 7. The length of the CDR3 is 14 residues. Germline CDR1 reads SQVTM; CDR2 reads ANQGSEA. The CDR3 spells CSTGTGSSTDTQYF. DNA for the CDR3: TGCAGCACCGGGACAGGTTCTAGCACAGATACGCAGTATTTT.

This clone has just a few counts. The chain employs TRBV6-4 and TRBJ1-4; D remains unclear. V lost 6 bases, J lost 0 bases, and 5 bases lay in between. CDR1 and CDR2 from the germline V gene are MRHNA and SNTAGT. The CDR3 runs 13 residues. The CDR3 reads CASSRSTNEKLFF. The CDR3 DNA follows: TGTGCCAGCAGCCGCTCAACTAATGAAAAACTGTTTTTT.

The V and J genes are TRBV19 and TRBJ2-5; 9 bases match TRBD1. V trimming: 3 bases; J trimming: 5 bases; junction bases outside the gene matches: 13. This CDR3 is 17 amino acids long. The germline gives CDR1 LNHDA, CDR2 SQIVND (reference sequence). CDR3 loop: CASSMPGQGPTGETQYF. The DNA for the CDR3 is TGTGCCAGTAGTATGCCGGGACAGGGCCCCACGGGGGAGACCCAGTACTTC.

This clone was observed once. The chain links TRBV2 to TRBJ2-1; D uncertain. The germline V gene has CDR1 SNHLY and CDR2 FYNNEI. The CDR3 length is 11 residues. Trimming removed 7 bases from V and 3 bases from J, with 4 bases in between. The CDR3 DNA is TGTGCCAGCAAAGTCTACAATGAGCAGTTCTTC. Translation: CASKVYNEQFF.

This chain connects TRBV4-3 to TRBJ1-2, with TRBD1 matching 7 bases. Germline V CDR1 and CDR2: LGHNA, YSLEER. The junction had 6 bases not matched to a gene; V was cut back by 5 bases and J by 6 bases. The CDR3 has 13 amino acids. CDR3 coding DNA: TGCGCCAGCAGCATAGGGGACAGCAATGGCTACACCTTC. Encoded protein: CASSIGDSNGYTF.

This chain uses TRBV14 with TRBJ1-4; 7 bases fit TRBD1. The V segment lost 4 bases and the J segment 6 bases; nucleotides outside the gene matches: 14. The V gene's germline CDR1 is SGHDN and CDR2 FVKESK. The CDR3 contains 17 residues. CDR3 residues: CASSLLQGWGVDEKLFF. The CDR3 nucleotides are TGTGCCAGCAGCCTACTACAGGGGTGGGGCGTAGATGAAAAACTGTTTTTT.

V is TRBV2 and J is TRBJ1-2; D possibly corresponds to TRBD1 (5 bases). Germline loops: CDR1 SNHLY, CDR2 FYNNEI. Trimming stripped 4 bases from V and 8 bases from J, with 11 bases between. CDR3 length equals 12 residues. The CDR3 loop reads CASSGGAGGYTF. The DNA of the CDR3 is TGTGCCAGCAGTGGGGGCGCAGGGGGCTACACCTTC. Supplemented by reference TRBV2 and TRBJ1-2, the full variable domain reads EPEVTQTPSHQVTQMGQEVILRCVPISNHLYFYWYRQILGQKVEFLVSFYNNEISEKSEIFDDQFSVERPDGSNFTLKIRSTKLEDSAMYFCASSGGAGGYTFGSGTRLTVV.

The chain is built from TRBV5-4 and TRBJ2-7; D remains ambiguous. Germline loops: CDR1 SGHNT, CDR2 YYREEE (reference sequence). The CDR3 has 15 residues. The ends were cut back, 5 bases at V and 0 bases at J, with 15 bases in the middle. This chain's CDR3 is CASSLGLGSSYEQYF. DNA for the CDR3: TGTGCCAGCAGTCTTGGCTTGGGGTCCTCCTACGAGCAGTACTTC.

The gene calls are TRBV19 and TRBJ1-1; no firm D call. This CDR3 region has 13 residues. CDR1 and CDR2 from the germline V gene are LNHDA and SQIVND (reference sequence). Trimming took 3 bases from V and 4 from J, leaving 9 bases between them. The CDR3: CASSISPVTEAFF. Written as DNA, the CDR3 is TGTGCCAGTAGTATTAGCCCGGTCACTGAAGCTTTCTTT.

The chain has TRBV2 and TRBJ1-2; D not resolved. CDR3 length equals 16 residues. Germline V gives CDR1 SNHLY, CDR2 FYNNEI. Trimming left V 8 bases short and J 6 bases short, with 25 bases between. This chain's CDR3 is CASLVEAYRAGNGYTF. In DNA, the CDR3 is TGTGCCAGCCTAGTCGAAGCATATCGGGCCGGGAATGGCTACACCTTC.

V is TRBV7-9 and J is TRBJ1-1; perhaps TRBD1 as D (5 bases). The germline gives CDR1 SEHNR, CDR2 FQNEAQ (reference sequence). V gave up 1 base and J gave up 2 bases, with 8 bases separating them. CDR3 length: 14 residues. The CDR3 DNA reads TGTGCCAGCAGCTTAGGGGACTTTAACACTGAAGCTTTCTTT. Its protein product is CASSLGDFNTEAFF.

This clone showed up just a few times. The V call is TRBV5-3, the J call TRBJ2-4; TRBD1 aligns across 9 bases. TRBV5-3 is an ORF, with its function uncertain. CDR3 length equals 15 residues. Trimming took 3 bases from V and 0 from J; bases not matched to a gene: 1. CDR3 in amino acids: CARSWGQGAKNIQYF. The DNA for the CDR3 is TGTGCCAGAAGCTGGGGACAGGGAGCCAAAAACATTCAGTACTTC.

V and J are TRBV10-3 and TRBJ1-2, with 7 bases fitting TRBD1. The germline V gene has CDR1 ENHRY and CDR2 SYGVKD. With V trimmed by 7 bases and J by 4 bases, 6 bases remained unmatched. The CDR3 consists of 13 residues. CDR3 nucleotides: TGTGCCATCACCCAGGGGGACGGCTATGGCTACACCTTC. It yields the protein CAITQGDGYGYTF.

The V gene is TRBV18, the J gene TRBJ2-1, with TRBD2 as a possible D gene (5 bases). The CDR3 covers 15 residues. The V end lost 5 bases, the J end lost 0 bases, and 11 bases lay between the germline ends. The germline V gene encodes CDR1 KGHSH and CDR2 LQKENI. The CDR3 region has the DNA TGTGCCAGCTCAGGGGAGCCCACCTCCTACAATGAGCAGTTCTTC. Amino acids: CASSGEPTSYNEQFF.

The chain has TRBV7-9 and TRBJ2-2; 12 nucleotides match TRBD1. Germline lookup yields CDR1 SEHNR and CDR2 FQNEAQ (reference sequence). The CDR3 has 18 residues. The J segment lost 1 base and the V segment lost 3 bases, leaving 6 bases of the junction unmatched. The CDR3 sequence is CASSFPGQGARNTGELFF. The CDR3 DNA reads as TGTGCCAGCAGCTTCCCGGGACAGGGGGCTAGGAACACCGGGGAGCTGTTTTTT.

The V call is TRBV9, the J call TRBJ2-6, with D hard to call. Germline-derived CDR1 and CDR2 are SGDLS and YYNGEE. This CDR3 spans 16 amino acids. V was cut by 4 bases and J by 4 bases, with 15 bases left in between. As DNA, the CDR3 is TGTGCCAGCAGCACTCGACATACGCGGGGGGCCAACGTCCTGACTTTC. Translating it yields CASSTRHTRGANVLTF.

The J gene is TRBJ2-2, the V gene TRBV6-5; weak D call: TRBD2 (6 bases). CDR3 size: 12 residues. V shed 6 bases and J shed 7 bases, with 9 bases lying between them. Germline V gene data show CDR1 as MNHEY and CDR2 as SVGAGI. CDR3 region: CASREGHGELFF. CDR3 DNA: TGTGCCAGCAGGGAGGGTCACGGGGAGCTGTTTTTT.

The chain links TRBV6-4 to TRBJ2-3; TRBD2 aligns across 8 bases. Germline loops: CDR1 MRHNA, CDR2 SNTAGT. The CDR3 length is 15 residues. V lost 3 bases, J lost 1 base, and 3 bases stayed unmatched. The CDR3 coding sequence is TGTGCCAGCAGTGAGCGGGGGGAAGGCACAGATACGCAGTATTTT. As protein: CASSERGEGTDTQYF.

The chain combines TRBV13 with TRBJ2-2; no reliable D call. The V end lost 1 base, the J end lost 6 bases, and 12 bases lay between the germline ends. The CDR3 contains 15 residues. CDR1 is PRHDT and CDR2 is FYEKMQ in the germline V gene (reference sequence). The CDR3 nucleotides read TGTGCCAGCAGCTTAGCCCCCCAAGGTGCCGGGGAGCTGTTTTTT. Protein sequence: CASSLAPQGAGELFF.

The chain has TRBV2 and TRBJ1-1; D might be TRBD1 (5 bases). The CDR3 is 14 amino acids. Per the germline V gene, CDR1 is SNHLY and CDR2 is FYNNEI. Between the trimmed V and J ends, which lost 6 bases and 0 bases, there was a span of 11 bases. The CDR3, as DNA: TGTGCCAGCAGAGAGGCAGGGATGAACACTGAAGCTTTCTTT. Its translation is CASREAGMNTEAFF.

The chain recombines TRBV6-5 with TRBJ1-1; 8 positions agree with TRBD1. V shed 7 bases and J 1 base; nucleotides not matched to a gene: 5. Per the germline V gene, CDR1 is MNHEY and CDR2 is SVGAGI. This CDR3 is 14 amino acids long. CDR3: CASTEGTGNTEAFF. Written as DNA, the CDR3 is TGTGCCAGCACCGAGGGGACAGGGAACACTGAAGCTTTCTTT.

This CDR3 is CSVSGTLNTEAFF. CDR3 sequence (DNA): TGCAGCGTTTCCGGGACATTGAACACTGAAGCTTTCTTT. V gene TRBV29-1 combines with J gene TRBJ1-1, with a weak D call TRBD1 (6 bases). The germline V gene encodes CDR1 SQVTM and CDR2 ANQGSEA. V gave up 5 bases and J gave up 0 bases, with 10 bases separating them. This CDR3 spans 13 amino acids.

This clone was seen just once. The chain joins TRBV7-3 to TRBJ2-2; D might be TRBD2 (6 bases). CDR3 length: 16 amino acids. Germline CDR1 SGHTA, CDR2 FQGTGA. The V and J ends lost 0 bases and 2 bases respectively, with 10 bases between them. The chain's CDR3 is CASSLTRDSNTGELFF. In DNA, the CDR3 is TGTGCCAGCAGCTTAACCCGGGACTCTAACACCGGGGAGCTGTTTTTT. The complete variable domain, with remaining parts taken from reference TRBV7-3 and TRBJ2-2, reads GAGVSQTPSNKVTEKGKYVELRCDPISGHTALYWYRQSLGQGPEFLIYFQGTGAADDSGLPNDRFFAVRPEGSVSTLKIQRTERGDSAVYLCASSLTRDSNTGELFFGEGSRLTVL.

This clone was counted once. J is TRBJ2-7 and V is TRBV27; TRBD1 agrees at 8 bases. Germline lookup yields CDR1 MNHEY and CDR2 SMNVEV (reference sequence). The CDR3 extends over 16 amino acids. The V segment lost 5 bases and the J segment 7 bases; nucleotides outside the gene matches: 16. The CDR3 sequence is CASSLRSGQGQREQYF. In nucleotides, the CDR3 is TGTGCCAGCAGTCTACGCTCCGGACAGGGCCAGAGGGAGCAGTACTTC.

This clone has only one observation. DNA for the CDR3: TGTGCCAGCAGCAAAACAGGGATGGGCGGCTACACCTTC. Amino acid sequence: CASSKTGMGGYTF. V and J are TRBV6-6 and TRBJ1-2, with D maybe TRBD1 (6 bases). CDR1 MNHNY and CDR2 SVGAGI come from the germline V gene (reference sequence). Between the trimmed V and J ends, which lost 6 bases and 8 bases, there was a span of 16 bases. The CDR3 totals 13 residues.

This clone was detected a few times. The V call is TRBV19, the J call TRBJ2-3; perhaps TRBD2 as D (5 bases). The V end was cut by 7 bases, the J end by 6 bases, with 14 bases between. Germline V gene lookup returns CDR1 LNHDA and CDR2 SQIVND (reference sequence). There are 13 residues in the CDR3. CDR3 bases: TGTGCCAGTACAACCCGGGGTAGGGATACGCAGTATTTT. It encodes CASTTRGRDTQYF.